A single sample is the source of the 27 T cell receptor beta chains below, sequenced in a study of T cells after yellow fever vaccination. MiXCR, applied by TCRdb to the 5' RACE reads, yields one record per CDR3 protein. The profile shows under 200,000 distinct CDR3 sequences, around 7% of them singletons. This specimen was CD4+ T cells sorted from PBMCs, taken less than 6 days after the first yellow fever vaccination. The receptors shown here come from a man between 18 and 29 years old who received the YFV17D yellow fever vaccine.

This clonotype has a count of ten or more. The CDR3 DNA sequence: TGTGCCAGCACCCTGACAGGGCGTCATGGCTACACCTTC. It translates to CASTLTGRHGYTF. This rearrangement joins TRBV6-2 or TRBV6-3 to TRBJ1-2, with 7 nucleotides matching TRBD1. J was trimmed by 6 bases and V by 7 bases; bases with no gene match: 8. The germline CDR1 and CDR2 sequences are MNHEY and SVGEGT. The CDR3 has 13 amino acids.

This clonotype was seen a handful of times. The chain recombines TRBV27 with TRBJ2-5, with TRBD1 matching over 7 bases. The V segment lost 6 bases and the J segment 5 bases; nucleotides outside the gene matches: 9. Germline CDR1 MNHEY, CDR2 SMNVEV (reference sequence). The length of the CDR3 is 14 residues. For the CDR3, the DNA is TGTGCCAGCAGCTCCACACAGGGGCGGGAGACCCAGTACTTC. It codes for CASSSTQGRETQYF.

This clonotype was seen a few times. The rearrangement uses TRBV7-9 and TRBJ2-7, with D unresolved. CDR1 SEHNR and CDR2 FQNEAQ come from the germline V gene (reference sequence). This CDR3 region has 12 residues. The V gene lost 5 bases and the J gene lost 4 bases, with 9 bases spanning the gap. The CDR3 loop reads CASSLQVYEQYF. As DNA, the CDR3 is TGTGCCAGCAGCCTCCAGGTGTACGAGCAGTACTTC.

This clonotype was picked up many times. The genes are TRBV29-1 and TRBJ2-5; D is undetermined. The V and J ends lost 0 bases and 5 bases respectively, with 10 bases between them. CDR1 is SQVTM, CDR2 ANQGSEA, per germline. The CDR3 loop spans 13 amino acids. The CDR3 loop is CSVEDPVGETQYF. CDR3 sequence (DNA): TGCAGCGTTGAAGATCCGGTCGGGGAGACCCAGTACTTC. Complete variable domain (other parts from reference TRBV29-1 and TRBJ2-5): SAVISQKPSRDICQRGTSLTIQCQVDSQVTMMFWYRQQPGQSLTLIATANQGSEATYESGFVIDKFPISRPNLTFSTLTVSNMSPEDSSIYLCSVEDPVGETQYFGPGTRLLVL.

This clonotype was detected many times. The chain is built from TRBV24-1 and TRBJ2-2; 11 positions agree with TRBD1. Trimming cost V 3 bases and J 6 bases; bases outside gene matches: 5. Germline V gene sequence: CDR1 KGHDR, CDR2 SFDVKD. CDR3 length equals 16 residues. The CDR3 loop reads CATSDRTGGWAGELFF. CDR3 DNA sequence: TGTGCCACCAGTGATCGGACAGGGGGCTGGGCCGGGGAGCTGTTTTTT.

This clonotype has ten or more counts. The genes are TRBV6-5 and TRBJ2-3; D gene ambiguous. Trimming stripped 0 bases from V and 4 bases from J, with 11 bases between. Per germline, CDR1 MNHEY and CDR2 SVGAGI. The CDR3 runs to 15 residues. The DNA for the CDR3 is TGTGCCAGCAGTTACTCGGTAGCCGTCGCAGATACGCAGTATTTT. This codes for CASSYSVAVADTQYF.

This clonotype was detected ten times or more. This chain links TRBV11-2 with TRBJ2-3; the match to TRBD2 covers 10 bases. V lost 2 bases to trimming and J lost 4 bases; unmatched junction nucleotides: 6. The length of the CDR3 is 16 residues. Germline CDR1 reads SGHAT; CDR2 reads FQNNGV. CDR3 sequence: CASSLKIAGGADTQYF. The CDR3 region has the DNA TGTGCCAGCAGCTTAAAGATAGCGGGGGGCGCAGATACGCAGTATTTT.

This clonotype was seen a few times. The CDR3: CASSQDPVNTGELFF. The CDR3 DNA reads as TGCGCCAGCAGCCAAGATCCGGTTAACACCGGGGAGCTGTTTTTT. This rearrangement joins TRBV4-3 to TRBJ2-2; D is uncertain. V was cut by 0 bases and J by 2 bases, with 7 bases left in between. The CDR3 covers 15 residues. Germline V lookup: CDR1 LGHNA, CDR2 YSLEER.

In this sample, this clonotype turned up many times. The chain recombines TRBV7-2 with TRBJ2-7; TRBD2 is a possible D gene (6 bases). Germline CDR1 reads SGHTA; CDR2 reads FQGNSA. V was clipped by 3 bases and J by 0 bases, with 6 bases between them. The CDR3 totals 13 residues. This CDR3 reads CASSLTSSYEQYF. In DNA form, the CDR3 reads TGTGCCAGCAGCTTGACTAGCTCCTACGAGCAGTACTTC. The full variable domain, in which reference TRBV7-2 and TRBJ2-7 provide the parts outside the CDR3, is GAGVSQSPSNKVTEKGKDVELRCDPISGHTALYWYRQSLGQGLEFLIYFQGNSAPDKSGLPSDRFSAERTGGSVSTLTIQRTQQEDSAVYLCASSLTSSYEQYFGPGTRLTVT.

The J gene is TRBJ1-5, the V gene TRBV6-2 or TRBV6-3; no clear D. V gave up 2 bases and J gave up 6 bases, with 11 bases separating them. Germline V CDR1 and CDR2: MNHEY, SVGEGT. The CDR3 sequence is 14 residues long. CDR3 in DNA: TGTGCCAGCAGTTACACCCGTTCCGTTCAGCCCCAGCATTTT. This encodes CASSYTRSVQPQHF.

J is TRBJ2-2 and V is TRBV9, with 8 bases that match TRBD1. Germline assignment: CDR1 SGDLS and CDR2 YYNGEE. The trim removed 5 bases at V and 1 base at J, leaving 4 bases unmatched. The CDR3 runs to 15 residues. This CDR3 is CASRSGTGNTGELFF. CDR3 bases: TGTGCCAGCAGGTCCGGGACAGGGAACACCGGGGAGCTGTTTTTT.

This clonotype was seen a handful of times. This sequence joins TRBV4-1 and TRBJ1-5; D is unresolved. V lost 1 base and J lost 2, with 9 bases in between. CDR1 is MGHRA, CDR2 YSYEKL, per germline. This CDR3 is 15 amino acids long. This CDR3 reads CASSQGGGRNQPQHF. The CDR3 DNA is TGCGCCAGCAGCCAAGGTGGAGGGCGCAATCAGCCCCAGCATTTT.

This clonotype appeared many times. The chain uses TRBV4-3 and TRBJ2-5; 7 bases align to TRBD1. V shed 3 bases, J shed 2 bases, and the junction held 6 bases outside the gene matches. The CDR3 sequence is 15 residues long. In germline, CDR1 is LGHNA, CDR2 YSLEER. The DNA of the CDR3 is TGCGCCAGCAGCCACGGGACAGAGCTACAAGAGACCCAGTACTTC. This sequence encodes CASSHGTELQETQYF.

In its sample, this clonotype was seen many times. This rearrangement joins TRBV18 to TRBJ2-5; possibly TRBD2 for D (5 bases). V lost 5 bases and J lost 5, with 15 bases in between. Germline CDR1 is KGHSH and CDR2 is LQKENI. The CDR3 runs to 14 residues. The CDR3 loop reads CASSFTRLGETQYF. For the CDR3, the DNA is TGTGCCAGCTCATTTACTAGACTTGGCGAGACCCAGTACTTC.

This clonotype was recorded at least ten times. The rearrangement links TRBV5-1 to TRBJ1-6; TRBD1 aligns across 8 bases. V lost 4 bases and J lost 7; bases outside the gene matches: 10. The CDR3 totals 16 residues. Germline V gene data show CDR1 as SGHRS and CDR2 as YFSETQ. In nucleotides, the CDR3 is TGCGCCAGCAGCCTCAGGGGGCCGGTTACGAATTCACCCCTCCACTTT. This sequence encodes CASSLRGPVTNSPLHF.

The genes are TRBV7-2 and TRBJ1-5, with D uncertain. The V end was cut by 5 bases, the J end by 0 bases, with 8 bases between. The CDR3 extends over 14 amino acids. Germline V gene sequence: CDR1 SGHTA, CDR2 FQGNSA. The CDR3 is CASSVGYSNQPQHF. CDR3 coding DNA: TGTGCCAGCAGCGTGGGTTATAGCAATCAGCCCCAGCATTTT.

The CDR3 DNA is TGTGCCAGCAGCCAAGATCGGGCGGGCCAGTACTTC. It yields the protein CASSQDRAGQYF. The rearrangement joins TRBV4-2 to TRBJ2-5; TRBD2 is a possible D gene (5 bases). The CDR3 sequence is 12 residues long. V was clipped by 0 bases and J by 10 bases, with 9 bases between them. The germline gives CDR1 LGHNA, CDR2 YNFKEQ.

This clonotype showed up many times. The chain couples TRBV29-1 to TRBJ2-2; D is undetermined. CDR1 is SQVTM and CDR2 is ANQGSEA in the germline V gene. The CDR3 spans 18 residues. The V and J ends lost 5 bases and 2 bases respectively, with 24 bases between them. The CDR3 loop is CSVIPLTWTRSNTGELFF. CDR3 DNA sequence: TGCAGCGTTATCCCCTTAACATGGACCCGTTCCAACACCGGGGAGCTGTTTTTT.

In its sample, this clonotype was seen many times. The chain links TRBV29-1 to TRBJ1-1; D is unclear. V lost 4 bases, J lost 2 bases, and 11 bases lay in between. The CDR3 is 13 residues long. Germline CDR1 SQVTM, CDR2 ANQGSEA. DNA of the CDR3: TGCAGCGTTGCCCTCTTGGGTAACACTGAAGCTTTCTTT. Translated, it gives CSVALLGNTEAFF.

This clonotype was seen once. Given a much more abundant clone one base away, this may be a read error. The chain uses TRBV9 and TRBJ2-1; 7 bases fit TRBD1. Germline V gene data show CDR1 as SGDLS and CDR2 as YYNGEE. The CDR3 extends over 16 amino acids. The chain's CDR3 is CVSSPQQGSTYNEQFF. CDR3 nucleotides: TGTGTCAGCAGCCCTCAACAGGGGTCAACCTACAATGAGCAGTTCTTC. The complete variable domain, with remaining parts taken from reference TRBV9 and TRBJ2-1, reads DSGVTQTPKHLITATGQRVTLRCSPRSGDLSVYWYQQSLDQGLQFLIQYYNGEERAKGNILERFSAQQFPDLHSELNLSSLELGDSALYFCVSSPQQGSTYNEQFFGPGTRLTVL.

This clonotype was counted at least ten times. This chain joins TRBV12-3 or TRBV12-4 and TRBJ1-2; D is unresolved. The CDR3 sequence is 14 residues long. Trimming took off 3 bases at V and 8 bases at J, with 16 bases between the two ends. For the CDR3, the DNA is TGTGCCAGCAGTTTTTATGAGGGATCTGTGGGCTACACCTTC. The encoded protein is CASSFYEGSVGYTF.

CDR3 sequence (DNA): TGCGCCAGCAGCCTGGGACAGCCGTCGATCTATGGCTACACCTTC. Translating it yields CASSLGQPSIYGYTF. The gene calls are TRBV5-1 and TRBJ1-2; 7 nucleotides align to TRBD1. The germline gives CDR1 SGHRS, CDR2 YFSETQ. J lost 4 bases, V lost 4 bases, and 10 bases had no gene match. The length of the CDR3 is 15 residues.

This clonotype was seen a handful of times. V and J are TRBV12-3 or TRBV12-4 and TRBJ2-2, with a tentative D call TRBD1 (7 bases). Trimming cost V 6 bases and J 0 bases, with 11 bases left between them. The CDR3 is made up of 15 amino acids. CDR3 sequence (DNA): TGTGCCAGCAGCGCGGGACAGTCGAACACCGGGGAGCTGTTTTTT. Its translation is CASSAGQSNTGELFF.

This clonotype was picked up many times. The chain has TRBV5-1 and TRBJ1-5; the match to TRBD1 covers 7 bases. This CDR3 has 15 amino acids. With V trimmed by 4 bases and J by 5 bases, 9 bases remained unmatched. Germline V lookup: CDR1 SGHRS, CDR2 YFSETQ. CDR3 protein: CASSATGLRDQPQHF. The DNA of the CDR3 is TGCGCCAGCAGCGCGACAGGGTTGCGTGATCAGCCCCAGCATTTT.

J is TRBJ1-3 and V is TRBV6-4, with D hard to call. V lost 8 bases and J 3 bases, leaving 14 bases between the germline ends. CDR3 length: 14 amino acids. Germline CDR1 reads MRHNA; CDR2 reads SNTAGT. CDR3 protein: CASAQDAVGNTIYF. CDR3 bases: TGTGCCAGCGCGCAGGACGCGGTTGGAAACACCATATATTTT.

This sequence joins TRBV5-1 and TRBJ2-7; TRBD1 agrees at 7 bases. After removal of 0 bases from V and 5 bases from J, the junction contained 5 bases not matched to a gene. This CDR3 is 14 amino acids long. Per the germline V gene, CDR1 is SGHRS and CDR2 is YFSETQ. CDR3 sequence: CASSLGDRADEQYV. The CDR3 DNA is TGCGCCAGCAGCTTGGGAGACAGGGCTGACGAGCAGTACGTC.

The chain employs TRBV4-3 and TRBJ2-2, with TRBD1 matching over 7 bases. This CDR3 contains 14 residues. Germline trimming cut 5 bases from V and 7 bases from J; bases unmatched to any gene: 7. CDR1 and CDR2 (germline): LGHNA, YSLEER. CDR3 sequence (DNA): TGCGCCAGCAGCAATAGACAGGGACGCGGGGAGCTGTTTTTT. The encoded protein is CASSNRQGRGELFF.